Detailed here is one T cell receptor beta chain. This clone showed up just once. Its antigen specificity is not known. Base-call qualities are not available, and no considerably larger clone is one nucleotide away. The CDR3 holds 15 amino acids from the cysteine to the phenylalanine. CDR3 DNA is the only sequence kept; it has 45 bases, read in frame from the first base. Trimming removed 5 bases from V and 2 bases from J; the gene matches leave 3 bases unexplained. The germline V gene sets CDR1 to MNHEY and CDR2 to SVGAGI. The sample is drawn from a study of blood T cell repertoires in COVID-19 (dated by TCRdb to the early 2020s). About the investigation overall: Collaborator samples came from the United States, Italy and Spain and covered acute and convalescent phases of COVID-19. The material from the prospective study consisted of cDNA or gDNA derived from T cells, B-cell-depleted T cells, or PBMCs. Deeply sampled blood TCRbeta repertoires from subjects exposed to, actively infected with, or recovered from COVID-19 were included in the dataset. A freely available public database, intended as a resource for researchers studying the immune response to SARS-CoV-2, is where the repertoires were released. The samples were drawn from two sources: the first 160 participants of the ongoing ImmuneRACE study, and 950 to 1,500 subjects contributed by 6 global collaborators. A de-identified subject ID, COVID-19 status, age in years and sex were almost always included in the sample metadata. Where available, HLA class I and class II types were obtained from metadata supplied by the sample provider rather than from assay-based typing.

TCRbeta CDR3 regions were amplified from genomic DNA by means of the immunoSEQ Assay, a bias-controlled multiplex PCR. The published analysis was carried out like this. Within the assay, amplification of reference gene primers was used to estimate how many nucleated cells each sample contained. To quantify the absolute abundance of each unique TCRbeta CDR3 rearrangement, sequence reads were collapsed and filtered. For each sample, productive Simpson clonality was calculated as the square root of Simpson's diversity index across productive rearrangements. TCRdb took this table from immuneACCESS and kept in-frame rearrangements with V and J called. Such tables lack part of the clones; where checked against another copy, unresolved V genes explain under half of the gap, and the rest is unexplained. V, J and clone size were drawn from that table, and D and trimming were deduced from the DNA. In this sample the table shows about 100,000 clones, about 86% of which occur a single time. Roughly 5% of the sample belongs to the ten largest clones.

Each collaborating institution followed its own protocols to collect whole blood in K2EDTA tubes. Collaborator samples were shipped for TCRbeta analysis as frozen whole blood, isolated PBMCs, or DNA extracted from either sample type. The paper as a whole reports these results and caveats: The quantity of clinical and demographic metadata differed by source and by participant and was supplied without curation.

The sequence is built from TRBV6-5 and TRBJ1-6; the junction holds 7 bases that match TRBD1. The source of this sequence is a human donor in a cohort sampled during active COVID-19. Sequenced input: peripheral blood. The CDR3 has the sequence CASSRTGPYNSPLHF. The nucleotides are TGTGCCAGCAGTAGGACAGGACCCTATAATTCACCCCTCCACTTT.